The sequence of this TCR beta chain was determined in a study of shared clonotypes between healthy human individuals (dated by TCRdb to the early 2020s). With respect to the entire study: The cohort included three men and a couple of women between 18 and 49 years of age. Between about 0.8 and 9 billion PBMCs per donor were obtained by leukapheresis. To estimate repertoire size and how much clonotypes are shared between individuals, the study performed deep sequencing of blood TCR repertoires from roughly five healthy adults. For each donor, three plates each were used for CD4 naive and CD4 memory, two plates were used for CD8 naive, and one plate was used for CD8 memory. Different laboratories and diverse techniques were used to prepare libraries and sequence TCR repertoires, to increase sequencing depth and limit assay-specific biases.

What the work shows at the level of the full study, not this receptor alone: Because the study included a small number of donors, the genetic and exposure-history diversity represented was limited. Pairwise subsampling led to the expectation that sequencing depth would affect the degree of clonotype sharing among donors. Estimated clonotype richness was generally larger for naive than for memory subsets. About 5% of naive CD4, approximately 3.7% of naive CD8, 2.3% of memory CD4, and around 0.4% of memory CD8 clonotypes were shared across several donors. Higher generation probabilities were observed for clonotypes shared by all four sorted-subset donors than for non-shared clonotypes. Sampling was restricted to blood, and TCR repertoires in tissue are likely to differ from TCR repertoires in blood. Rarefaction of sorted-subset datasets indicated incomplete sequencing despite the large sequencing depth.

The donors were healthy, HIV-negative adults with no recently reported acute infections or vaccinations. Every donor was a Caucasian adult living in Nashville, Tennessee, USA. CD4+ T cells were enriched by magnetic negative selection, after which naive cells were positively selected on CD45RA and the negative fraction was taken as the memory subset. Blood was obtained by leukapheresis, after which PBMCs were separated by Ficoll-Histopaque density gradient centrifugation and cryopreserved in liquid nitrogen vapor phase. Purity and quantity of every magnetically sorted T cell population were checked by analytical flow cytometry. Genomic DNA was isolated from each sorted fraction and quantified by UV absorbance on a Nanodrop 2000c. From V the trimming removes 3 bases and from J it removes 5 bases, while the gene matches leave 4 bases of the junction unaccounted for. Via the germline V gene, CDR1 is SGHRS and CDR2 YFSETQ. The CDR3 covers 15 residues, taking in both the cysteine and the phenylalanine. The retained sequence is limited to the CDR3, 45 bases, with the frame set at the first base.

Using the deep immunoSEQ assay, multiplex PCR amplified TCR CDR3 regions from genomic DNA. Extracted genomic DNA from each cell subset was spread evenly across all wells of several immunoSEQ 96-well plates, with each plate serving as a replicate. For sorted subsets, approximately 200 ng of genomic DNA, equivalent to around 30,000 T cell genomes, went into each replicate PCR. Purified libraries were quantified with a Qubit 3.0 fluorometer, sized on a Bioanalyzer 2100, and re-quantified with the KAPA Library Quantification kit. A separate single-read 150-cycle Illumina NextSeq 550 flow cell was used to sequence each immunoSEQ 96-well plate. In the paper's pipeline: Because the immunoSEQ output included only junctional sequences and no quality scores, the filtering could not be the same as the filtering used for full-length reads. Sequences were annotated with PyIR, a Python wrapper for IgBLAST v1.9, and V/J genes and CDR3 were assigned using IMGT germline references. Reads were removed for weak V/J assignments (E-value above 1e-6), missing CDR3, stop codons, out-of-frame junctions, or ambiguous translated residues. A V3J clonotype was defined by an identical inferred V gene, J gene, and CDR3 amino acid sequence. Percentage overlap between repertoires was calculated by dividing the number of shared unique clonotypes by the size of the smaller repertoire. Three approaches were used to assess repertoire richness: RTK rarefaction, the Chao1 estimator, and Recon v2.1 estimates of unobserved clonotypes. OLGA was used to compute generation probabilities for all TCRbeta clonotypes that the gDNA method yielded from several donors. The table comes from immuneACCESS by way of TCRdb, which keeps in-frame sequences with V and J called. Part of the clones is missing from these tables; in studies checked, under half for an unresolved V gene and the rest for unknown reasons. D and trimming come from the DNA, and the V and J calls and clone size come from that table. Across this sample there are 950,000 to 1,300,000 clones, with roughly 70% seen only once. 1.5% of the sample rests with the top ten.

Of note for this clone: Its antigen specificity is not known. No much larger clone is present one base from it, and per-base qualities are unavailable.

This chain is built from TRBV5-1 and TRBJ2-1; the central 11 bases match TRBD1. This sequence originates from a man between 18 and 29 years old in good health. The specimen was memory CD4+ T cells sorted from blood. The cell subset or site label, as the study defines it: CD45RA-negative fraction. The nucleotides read TGCGCCAGCAGCTCCGGGACAGGGGGGAACAATGAGCAGTTCTTC. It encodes CASSSGTGGNNEQFF.